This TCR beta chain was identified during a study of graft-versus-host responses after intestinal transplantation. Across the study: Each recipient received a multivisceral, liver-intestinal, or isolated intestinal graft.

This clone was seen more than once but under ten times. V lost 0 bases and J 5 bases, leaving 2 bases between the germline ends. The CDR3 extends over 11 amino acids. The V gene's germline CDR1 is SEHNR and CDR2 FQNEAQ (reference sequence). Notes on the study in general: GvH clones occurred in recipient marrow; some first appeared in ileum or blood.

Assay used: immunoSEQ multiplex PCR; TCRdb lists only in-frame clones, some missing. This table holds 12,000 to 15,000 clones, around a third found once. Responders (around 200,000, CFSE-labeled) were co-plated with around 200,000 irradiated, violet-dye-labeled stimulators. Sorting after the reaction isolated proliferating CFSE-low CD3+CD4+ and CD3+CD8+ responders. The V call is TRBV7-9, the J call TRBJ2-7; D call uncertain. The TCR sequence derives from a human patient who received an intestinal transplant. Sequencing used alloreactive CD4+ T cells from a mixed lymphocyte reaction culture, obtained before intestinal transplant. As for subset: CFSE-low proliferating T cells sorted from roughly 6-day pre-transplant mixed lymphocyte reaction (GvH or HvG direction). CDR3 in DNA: TGTGCCAGCAGCTTAGCCCACGAGCAGTACTTC. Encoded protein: CASSLAHEQYF.